Following are 15 T cell receptor beta chains from one sample sequenced in a study. TCRdb itself ran the RT-PCR reads through MiXCR, one entry per CDR3 protein. The table includes about 680,000 distinct CDR3 sequences, approximately 14% detected once. Sequences were obtained from memory CD4+ T cells from blood. The receptors stem from a female donor in good health, serving as a healthy control.

This clonotype was recorded once. The chain uses TRBV6-2 or TRBV6-3 and TRBJ2-7, with TRBD1 identical over 10 bases. The germline gives CDR1 MNHEY, CDR2 SVGEGT. The CDR3 contains 15 residues. With V trimmed by 5 bases and J by 3 bases, 7 bases remained unmatched. In DNA form, the CDR3 reads TGTGCCAGCAGTATGGACAGGGGGGCGTACTACGAGCAGTACTTC. Amino acids: CASSMDRGAYYEQYF.

In this sample, this clonotype turned up many times. This rearrangement joins TRBV6-6 to TRBJ1-2, with D possibly matching TRBD1 (6 bases). Trimming cost V 2 bases and J 3 bases, with 7 bases left between them. The CDR3 is made up of 13 amino acids. From germline, CDR1 is MNHNY and CDR2 SVGAGI (reference sequence). The chain's CDR3 is CASSYRTDYGYTF. CDR3 in DNA: TGTGCCAGCAGTTACAGGACAGACTATGGCTACACCTTC.

The chain couples TRBV24-1 to TRBJ1-1; weak D call: TRBD1 (5 bases). Deletions cut 3 bases from V and 3 bases from J, with 13 bases between. In germline, CDR1 is KGHDR, CDR2 SFDVKD. CDR3 size: 15 residues. CDR3 DNA: TGTGCCACCAGTGATCCCCGAGCGGGGGACACTGAAGCTTTCTTT. Its translation is CATSDPRAGDTEAFF.

This clonotype has just a few counts. V is TRBV20-1 and J is TRBJ2-1, with 9 bases that match TRBD1. After removal of 4 bases from V and 7 bases from J, the junction contained 8 bases not matched to a gene. The V gene's germline CDR1 is DFQATT and CDR2 SNEGSKA (reference sequence). The CDR3 is 14 residues long. For the CDR3, the DNA is TGCAGTGCTATAGGGACAGGGAAGGGGAATGAGCAGTTCTTC. Encoded protein: CSAIGTGKGNEQFF.

This chain connects TRBV19 to TRBJ1-1, with D uncertain. Germline V gene lookup returns CDR1 LNHDA and CDR2 SQIVND (reference sequence). CDR3 size: 14 residues. V was pared by 3 bases and J by 1 base, with 9 bases between. CDR3 sequence: CASSITWANTEAFF. The CDR3, as DNA: TGTGCCAGTAGTATCACATGGGCGAACACTGAAGCTTTCTTT. Using reference TRBV19 and TRBJ1-1 for the parts outside the CDR3, the full variable domain is DGGITQSPKYLFRKEGQNVTLSCEQNLNHDAMYWYRQDPGQGLRLIYYSQIVNDFQKGDIAEGYSVSREKKESFPLTVTSAQKNPTAFYLCASSITWANTEAFFGQGTRLTVV.

This clonotype was observed once. This chain uses TRBV7-9 with TRBJ2-5; a weak D match, TRBD1 (6 bases). V was clipped by 2 bases and J by 7 bases, with 23 bases between them. Germline CDR1 and CDR2: SEHNR and FQNEAQ (reference sequence). This CDR3 is built from 17 residues. The chain's CDR3 is CASSLPASGQRRGTQYF. The DNA of the CDR3 is TGTGCCAGCAGCTTACCGGCGTCGGGACAAAGAAGAGGGACCCAGTACTTC.

The gene calls are TRBV20-1 and TRBJ1-1; D call uncertain. The CDR3 totals 12 residues. V dropped 4 bases and J dropped 13 bases, with 19 bases sitting between them. Per the germline V gene, CDR1 is DFQATT and CDR2 is SNEGSKA (reference sequence). The CDR3 spells CSANHFGSKDFF. CDR3 coding DNA: TGCAGTGCTAACCATTTCGGATCGAAGGATTTCTTT.

Comments on this clonotype: Being one base from a much bigger clone, this may be a read error. The rearrangement uses TRBV24-1 and TRBJ2-1; D unresolved. V shed 7 bases and J shed 0 bases, with 3 bases lying between them. This CDR3 has 12 amino acids. Germline CDR1 reads KGHDR; CDR2 reads SFDVKD. The CDR3 DNA follows: TGTGCCACCAGCAGCTCCTACAATGAGCAGTTCTTC. Translated, it gives CATSSSYNEQFF.

This clonotype was counted ten times or more. V gene TRBV6-5 combines with J gene TRBJ2-1; 7 nucleotides align to TRBD1. The V gene end was trimmed by 7 bases and the J gene end by 9 bases; junction bases not matched to a gene: 12. The CDR3 covers 14 residues. The germline CDR1 and CDR2 sequences are MNHEY and SVGAGI. The chain's CDR3 is CASIPDRDRSEQFF. In DNA, the CDR3 is TGTGCCAGCATCCCCGACAGGGATAGGAGTGAGCAGTTCTTC.

This clonotype was counted many times. The gene calls are TRBV10-3 and TRBJ1-1; D gene uncertain. Trimming removed 2 bases at V and 1 base at J, with 5 bases between. The CDR3 totals 13 residues. CDR1 and CDR2 from the germline V gene are ENHRY and SYGVKD. The CDR3 nucleotides are TGTGCCATCAGTGAGCCGGGGAACACTGAAGCTTTCTTT. It translates to CAISEPGNTEAFF.

The rearrangement links TRBV5-1 to TRBJ2-5, with no clear D. The CDR3 contains 12 residues. Germline-derived CDR1 and CDR2 are SGHRS and YFSETQ. With 4 bases removed from V and 0 bases from J, the gap between germline ends came to 4 bases. The CDR3 sequence is CASSTDQETQYF. The CDR3 DNA sequence: TGCGCCAGCAGCACAGACCAAGAGACCCAGTACTTC.

The V gene is TRBV12-3 or TRBV12-4, the J gene TRBJ2-7; D gene ambiguous. CDR3 size: 14 residues. V lost 6 bases and J lost 6, with 18 bases in between. CDR3 residues: CASSHRARTGEQYF. The CDR3 DNA follows: TGTGCCAGCAGCCACCGGGCAAGGACCGGCGAGCAGTACTTC.

V and J are TRBV12-3 or TRBV12-4 and TRBJ2-7; D uncertain. The CDR3 length is 14 residues. V was clipped by 0 bases and J by 6 bases, with 12 bases between them. The CDR3 bases are TGTGCCAGCAGTTTAGCGCTAAGGCTCGGCGAGCAGTACTTC. The encoded protein is CASSLALRLGEQYF.

This clonotype was counted only a few times. The rearrangement uses TRBV27 and TRBJ1-3; 8 nucleotides align to TRBD1. The CDR3 has 17 amino acids. With V trimmed by 4 bases and J by 0 bases, 8 bases remained unmatched. Germline CDR1 MNHEY, CDR2 SMNVEV (reference sequence). The CDR3 sequence is CASSSLQGGSSGNTIYF. CDR3 bases: TGTGCCAGCAGTTCCTTACAGGGGGGGAGCTCTGGAAACACCATATATTTT.

This clonotype was observed at least ten times. This chain uses TRBV28 with TRBJ1-6, with D possibly TRBD1 on 5 matching bases. Between the trimmed V and J ends, which lost 7 bases and 8 bases, there was a span of 9 bases. Germline V gene sequence: CDR1 MDHEN, CDR2 SYDVKM. CDR3 length: 12 amino acids. The CDR3 loop is CASKGPDSPLHF. CDR3 nucleotides: TGTGCCAGCAAGGGACCCGATTCACCCCTCCACTTT.